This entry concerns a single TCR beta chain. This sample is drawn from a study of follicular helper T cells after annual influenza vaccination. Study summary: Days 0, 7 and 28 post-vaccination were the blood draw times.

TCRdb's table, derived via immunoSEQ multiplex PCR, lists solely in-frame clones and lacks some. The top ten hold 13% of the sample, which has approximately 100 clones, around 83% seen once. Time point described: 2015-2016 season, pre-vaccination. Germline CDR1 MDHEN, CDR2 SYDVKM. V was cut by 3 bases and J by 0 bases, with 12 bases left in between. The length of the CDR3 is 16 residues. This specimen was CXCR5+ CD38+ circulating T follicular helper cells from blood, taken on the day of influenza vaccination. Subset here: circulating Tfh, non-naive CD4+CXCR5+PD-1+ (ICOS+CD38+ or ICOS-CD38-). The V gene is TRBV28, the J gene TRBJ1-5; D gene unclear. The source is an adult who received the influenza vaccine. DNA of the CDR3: TGTGCCAGCAGTTTGGCGGGGAGAGTTAGCAATCAGCCCCAGCATTTT. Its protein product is CASSLAGRVSNQPQHF.